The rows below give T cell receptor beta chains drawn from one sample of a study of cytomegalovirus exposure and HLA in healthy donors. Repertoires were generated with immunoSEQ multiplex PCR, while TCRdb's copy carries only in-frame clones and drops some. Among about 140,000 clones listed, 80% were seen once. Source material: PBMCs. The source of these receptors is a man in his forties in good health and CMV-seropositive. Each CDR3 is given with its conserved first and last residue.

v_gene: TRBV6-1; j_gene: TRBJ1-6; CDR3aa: CASSEAIFSGEGSPLHF
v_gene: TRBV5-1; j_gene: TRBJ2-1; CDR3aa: CASSLVVSTPNEQFF
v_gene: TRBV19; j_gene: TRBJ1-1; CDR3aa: CASSIDHRGWTEAFF
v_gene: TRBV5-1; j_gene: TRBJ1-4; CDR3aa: CASSYGLGEGEKLFF
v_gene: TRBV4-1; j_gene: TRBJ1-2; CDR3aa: CASSQDPGNPSRRGYTF
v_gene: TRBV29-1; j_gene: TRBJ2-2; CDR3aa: CSVEEGSGELFF
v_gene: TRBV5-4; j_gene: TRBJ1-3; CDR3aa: CASSFFGGAGNTIYF
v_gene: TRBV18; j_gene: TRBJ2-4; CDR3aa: CASSKDSDKNIQYF
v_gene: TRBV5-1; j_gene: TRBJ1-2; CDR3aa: CASSLENSNYGYTF
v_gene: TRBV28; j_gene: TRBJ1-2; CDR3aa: CASSSRLKSYGYTF
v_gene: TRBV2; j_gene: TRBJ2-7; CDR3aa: CASSADRDSYEQYF
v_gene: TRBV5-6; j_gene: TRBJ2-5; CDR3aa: CASSLLAGEETQYF
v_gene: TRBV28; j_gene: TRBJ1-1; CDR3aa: CASSLVRDTKENTEAFF
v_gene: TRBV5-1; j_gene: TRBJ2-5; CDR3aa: CASSSLTSGGKETQYF
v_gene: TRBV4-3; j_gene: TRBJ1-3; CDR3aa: CASSQSTSSGNTIYF
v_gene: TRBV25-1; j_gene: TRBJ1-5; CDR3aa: CASPGGEFSINQPQHF